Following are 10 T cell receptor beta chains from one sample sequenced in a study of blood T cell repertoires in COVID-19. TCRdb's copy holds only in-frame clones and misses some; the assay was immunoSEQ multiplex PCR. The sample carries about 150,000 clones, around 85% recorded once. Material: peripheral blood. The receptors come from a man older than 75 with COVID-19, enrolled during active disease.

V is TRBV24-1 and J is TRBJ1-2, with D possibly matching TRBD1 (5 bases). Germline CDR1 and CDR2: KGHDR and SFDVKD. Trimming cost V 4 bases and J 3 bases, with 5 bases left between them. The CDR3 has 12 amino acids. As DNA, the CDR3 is TGTGCCACCAGTGAGACAGACTATGGCTACACCTTC. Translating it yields CATSETDYGYTF.

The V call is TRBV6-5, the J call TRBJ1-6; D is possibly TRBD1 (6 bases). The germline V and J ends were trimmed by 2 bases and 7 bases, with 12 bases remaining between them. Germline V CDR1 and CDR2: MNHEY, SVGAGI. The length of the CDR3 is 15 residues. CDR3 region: CASSYEGGGNSPLHF. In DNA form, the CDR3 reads TGTGCCAGCAGTTACGAGGGGGGAGGGAATTCACCCCTCCACTTT.

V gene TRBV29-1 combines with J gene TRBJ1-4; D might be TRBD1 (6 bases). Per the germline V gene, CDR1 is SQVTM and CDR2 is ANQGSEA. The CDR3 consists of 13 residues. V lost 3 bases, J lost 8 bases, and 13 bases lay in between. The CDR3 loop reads CSVEGGAGEKLFF. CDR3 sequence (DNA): TGCAGCGTTGAGGGGGGGGCTGGAGAAAAACTGTTTTTT.

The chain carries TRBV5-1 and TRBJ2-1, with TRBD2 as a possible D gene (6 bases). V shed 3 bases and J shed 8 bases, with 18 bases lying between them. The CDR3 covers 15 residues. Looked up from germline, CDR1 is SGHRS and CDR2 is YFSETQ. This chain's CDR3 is CASSYSGDSVDEQFF. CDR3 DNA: TGCGCCAGCAGCTACTCCGGGGACTCGGTCGATGAGCAGTTCTTC.

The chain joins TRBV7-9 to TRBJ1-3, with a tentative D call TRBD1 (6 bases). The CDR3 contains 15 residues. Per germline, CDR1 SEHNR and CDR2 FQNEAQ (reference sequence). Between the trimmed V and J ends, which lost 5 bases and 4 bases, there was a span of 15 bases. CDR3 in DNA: TGTGCCAGCAGCACTATACAGGGTCCAGGAAACACCATATATTTT. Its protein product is CASSTIQGPGNTIYF.

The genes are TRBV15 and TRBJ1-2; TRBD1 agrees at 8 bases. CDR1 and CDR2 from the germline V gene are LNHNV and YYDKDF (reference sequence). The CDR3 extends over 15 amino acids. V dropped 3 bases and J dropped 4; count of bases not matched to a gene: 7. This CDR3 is CATSSSDRGIYGYTF. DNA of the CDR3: TGTGCCACCAGCAGCTCCGACAGGGGCATCTATGGCTACACCTTC.

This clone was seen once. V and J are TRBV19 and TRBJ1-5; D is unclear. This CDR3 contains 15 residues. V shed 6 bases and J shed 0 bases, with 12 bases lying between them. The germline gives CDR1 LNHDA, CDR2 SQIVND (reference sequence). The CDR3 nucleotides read TGTGCCAGTAGAGTATGGACTGGTAGCAATCAGCCCCAGCATTTT. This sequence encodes CASRVWTGSNQPQHF.

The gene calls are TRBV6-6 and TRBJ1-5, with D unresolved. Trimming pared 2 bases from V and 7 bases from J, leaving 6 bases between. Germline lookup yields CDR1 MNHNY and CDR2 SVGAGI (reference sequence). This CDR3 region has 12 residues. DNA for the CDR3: TGTGCCAGCAGTTACGCCCGGCAGCCCCAGCATTTT. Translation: CASSYARQPQHF.

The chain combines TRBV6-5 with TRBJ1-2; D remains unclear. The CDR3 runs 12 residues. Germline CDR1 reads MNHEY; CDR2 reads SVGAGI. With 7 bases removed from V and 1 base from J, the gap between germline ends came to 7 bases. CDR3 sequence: CASTNNNYGYTF. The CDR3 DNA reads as TGTGCCAGCACCAACAATAACTATGGCTACACCTTC.

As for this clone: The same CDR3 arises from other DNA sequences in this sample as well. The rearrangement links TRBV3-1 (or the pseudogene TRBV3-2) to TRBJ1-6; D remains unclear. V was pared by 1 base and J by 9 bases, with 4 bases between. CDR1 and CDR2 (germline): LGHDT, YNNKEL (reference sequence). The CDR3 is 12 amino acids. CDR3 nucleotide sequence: TGTGCCAGCAGCCAAGCAGGTTCACCCCTCCACTTT. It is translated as CASSQAGSPLHF.